This entry lists 21 T cell receptor beta chains sequenced from one sample in a study of T cell clones after liver transplantation. The data were produced by immunoSEQ multiplex PCR, yet TCRdb's version contains in-frame clones alone and is incomplete. The repertoire holds around 97,000 clones, with about 86% as singletons. The specimen comprised CD4+ T cells from blood, sampled roughly 50 months after liver transplant. The receptors come from a human patient who received a liver transplant. Some T cells may originate from the graft donor.

In DNA, the CDR3 is TGTGCCAGCAGCCAAGATCGAGCTAGGGATACGCAGTATTTT. Its protein is CASSQDRARDTQYF. The chain is built from TRBV14 and TRBJ2-3; D remains unclear. V lost 0 bases and J 6 bases, leaving 10 bases between the germline ends. CDR1 and CDR2 from the germline V gene are SGHDN and FVKESK. The CDR3 loop spans 14 amino acids.

The gene calls are TRBV28 and TRBJ2-7; TRBD1 aligns across 9 bases. V lost 4 bases to trimming and J lost 3 bases; unmatched junction nucleotides: 7. Germline lookup yields CDR1 MDHEN and CDR2 SYDVKM. This CDR3 is 15 amino acids long. CDR3 DNA: TGTGCCAGCAGTTCTCCGACAGGGGGGATCTACGAGCAGTACTTC. The encoded protein is CASSSPTGGIYEQYF. Supplemented by reference TRBV28 and TRBJ2-7, the full variable domain reads DVKVTQSSRYLVKRTGEKVFLECVQDMDHENMFWYRQDPGLGLRLIYFSYDVKMKEKGDIPEGYSVSREKKERFSLILESASTNQTSMYLCASSSPTGGIYEQYFGPGTRLTVT.

The chain uses TRBV28 and TRBJ2-2; D could derive from TRBD1 or TRBD2 (6 bases each). Trimming left V 8 bases short and J 6 bases short, with 13 bases between. The CDR3 extends over 13 amino acids. Germline CDR1 is MDHEN and CDR2 is SYDVKM. The CDR3: CASSSGAAGELFF. The CDR3 DNA reads TGTGCCAGCTCTTCGGGGGCTGCCGGGGAGCTGTTTTTT.

This CDR3 reads CSVEDPSGFGTGELFF. Here the CDR3 DNA reads TGCAGCGTTGAAGACCCTTCAGGCTTTGGCACCGGGGAGCTGTTTTTT. The chain links TRBV29-1 to TRBJ2-2, with D unclear. Trimming removed 0 bases from V and 4 bases from J, with 15 bases in between. Per germline, CDR1 SQVTM and CDR2 ANQGSEA. CDR3 length: 16 amino acids.

This clone has a handful of counts. The chain is built from TRBV10-2 and TRBJ2-7; no clear D. Trimming cost V 3 bases and J 5 bases, with 5 bases left between them. CDR3 size: 11 residues. CDR1 is WSHSY and CDR2 is SAAADI in the germline V gene. Here the CDR3 reads CASSDRHEQYF. Written as DNA, the CDR3 is TGCGCCAGCAGTGACCGTCACGAGCAGTACTTC.

This sequence joins TRBV9 and TRBJ2-5; a possible D gene is TRBD1 (5 bases). V lost 0 bases, J lost 1 base, and 10 bases lay in between. There are 15 residues in the CDR3. Germline CDR1 and CDR2: SGDLS and YYNGEE. The CDR3 protein is CASSVAWTTQETQYF. The CDR3 region has the DNA TGTGCCAGCAGCGTAGCTTGGACAACCCAAGAGACCCAGTACTTC.

The J gene is TRBJ2-5, the V gene TRBV7-3; D is undetermined. Germline V CDR1 and CDR2: SGHTA, FQGTGA. The CDR3 consists of 14 residues. Trimming removed 0 bases at V and 7 bases at J, with 12 bases between. As DNA, the CDR3 is TGTGCCAGCAGCTTAACCGGGCTAGAAGGGACCCAGTACTTC. Protein product: CASSLTGLEGTQYF.

The chain is built from TRBV2 and TRBJ2-7, with D uncertain. The V gene's germline CDR1 is SNHLY and CDR2 FYNNEI. V was trimmed by 9 bases and J by 1 base, leaving 16 bases between them. CDR3 length: 14 amino acids. The CDR3 DNA reads TGTGCCAGTTCGAGTCTTTTCGGATCCTACGAGCAGTACTTC. Translated: CASSSLFGSYEQYF. The full variable domain, rest sourced from reference TRBV2 and TRBJ2-7, is EPEVTQTPSHQVTQMGQEVILRCVPISNHLYFYWYRQILGQKVEFLVSFYNNEISEKSEIFDDQFSVERPDGSNFTLKIRSTKLEDSAMYFCASSSLFGSYEQYFGPGTRLTVT.

This clone occurred once. The chain employs TRBV27 and TRBJ2-2; D gene unclear. V was clipped by 7 bases and J by 5 bases, with 8 bases between them. CDR3 length equals 12 residues. The germline V gene has CDR1 MNHEY and CDR2 SMNVEV (reference sequence). The CDR3 region is CASTTGTGELFF. CDR3 nucleotides: TGTGCCAGCACCACCGGTACCGGGGAGCTGTTTTTT.

The chain is built from TRBV5-4 and TRBJ2-7; D is perhaps TRBD1 (6 bases). The CDR3 covers 15 residues. Germline V CDR1 and CDR2: SGHNT, YYREEE (reference sequence). Trimming left V 2 bases short and J 2 bases short, with 14 bases between. CDR3 in amino acids: CASSFGGSLTYEQYF. In DNA, the CDR3 is TGTGCCAGCAGCTTTGGGGGCAGCTTGACCTACGAGCAGTACTTC.

The chain links TRBV18 to TRBJ2-5, with TRBD1 matching 10 bases. This CDR3 has 15 residues. Unmatched junction bases numbered 2, after V lost 2 bases and J lost 2 bases. Germline CDR1 is KGHSH and CDR2 is LQKENI. This CDR3 is CASSPRDRGQETQYF. The CDR3 DNA reads as TGTGCCAGCTCACCAAGGGACAGGGGACAAGAGACCCAGTACTTC.

The chain employs TRBV28 and TRBJ1-1, with D possibly TRBD1 on 5 matching bases. The CDR3 has 16 amino acids. CDR1 is MDHEN and CDR2 is SYDVKM in the germline V gene. V dropped 5 bases and J dropped 7 bases, with 23 bases sitting between them. CDR3 DNA: TGTGCCAGCAGTGGGCTGGCAGGGTTAATCCCAGGTGAAGCTTTCTTT. This encodes CASSGLAGLIPGEAFF.

This clone was recorded a few times. The V and J genes are TRBV7-9 and TRBJ2-7; TRBD1 aligns across 7 bases. The CDR3 is 11 amino acids. V lost 8 bases to trimming and J lost 4 bases; unmatched junction nucleotides: 2. CDR1 SEHNR and CDR2 FQNEAQ come from the germline V gene (reference sequence). This CDR3 is CASRQGYEQYF. The CDR3 bases are TGTGCCAGCCGACAGGGTTACGAGCAGTACTTC.

V and J are TRBV10-1 and TRBJ2-1; a possible D gene is TRBD1 (6 bases). Germline V lookup: CDR1 WNHNN, CDR2 SYGVQD (reference sequence). The CDR3 has 13 amino acids. The V end lost 5 bases, the J end lost 3 bases, and 8 bases lay between the germline ends. The CDR3 reads CASSKDSYNEQFF. As DNA, the CDR3 is TGCGCCAGCAGTAAGGACAGCTACAATGAGCAGTTCTTC.

This chain uses TRBV30 with TRBJ1-4; D not certain. There are 16 residues in the CDR3. V was pared by 2 bases and J by 0 bases, with 13 bases between. Germline V gene sequence: CDR1 GTSNPN, CDR2 SVGIG (reference sequence). This chain's CDR3 is CAWSKSGFSTNEKLFF. The CDR3 DNA follows: TGTGCCTGGAGTAAGTCCGGATTTTCAACTAATGAAAAACTGTTTTTT.

The V call is TRBV2, the J call TRBJ2-2; tentative D call: TRBD1 (5 bases). The CDR3 is 14 residues long. Germline loops: CDR1 SNHLY, CDR2 FYNNEI. The V end was cut by 6 bases, the J end by 0 bases, with 8 bases between. The CDR3 DNA reads as TGTGCCAGCAGGGACATAGCGAACACCGGGGAGCTGTTTTTT. It specifies CASRDIANTGELFF.

V is TRBV30 and J is TRBJ2-7; TRBD2 matches at 9 bases. CDR1 GTSNPN and CDR2 SVGIG come from the germline V gene (reference sequence). The ends lost 3 bases at V and 3 bases at J; junction bases unmatched: 6. CDR3 length: 14 amino acids. The CDR3 bases are TGTGCCTGGAGGCAGGGACTAGCTCACTACGAGCAGTACTTC. Translated: CAWRQGLAHYEQYF.

The V and J genes are TRBV6-5 and TRBJ1-3; D gene uncertain. Germline CDR1 MNHEY, CDR2 SVGAGI. CDR3 size: 13 residues. The CDR3, as DNA: TGTGCTTCAGGACCCGGTCTGGGAAACACCATATATTTT. It codes for CASGPGLGNTIYF.

This chain's CDR3 is CASHRGAGIGLDTQYF. The CDR3 DNA reads as TGTGCCAGCCACCGGGGGGCCGGTATTGGGTTGGATACGCAGTATTTT. J is TRBJ2-3 and V is TRBV18, with D possibly TRBD2 on 7 matching bases. In germline, CDR1 is KGHSH, CDR2 LQKENI. CDR3 length equals 16 residues. The V end lost 8 bases, the J end lost 6 bases, and 24 bases lay between the germline ends.

The CDR3 sequence: CASSFLMGELFF. The CDR3 DNA is TGTGCCAGCAGCTTCCTTATGGGGGAGCTGTTTTTT. The rearrangement links TRBV7-9 to TRBJ2-2; no firm D call. The CDR3 consists of 12 residues. The V end was cut by 3 bases, the J end by 8 bases, with 7 bases between. Germline V gene sequence: CDR1 SEHNR, CDR2 FQNEAQ (reference sequence).

The chain uses TRBV7-3 and TRBJ1-6, with D tentatively TRBD1 (5 bases). CDR3 length equals 16 residues. The germline V and J ends were trimmed by 0 bases and 4 bases, with 10 bases remaining between them. CDR1 is SGHTA and CDR2 is FQGTGA in the germline V gene. The CDR3 loop is CASSLTGDLYNSPLHF. The DNA for the CDR3 is TGTGCCAGCAGCTTAACCGGGGACCTTTATAATTCACCCCTCCACTTT.